Below, 24 T cell receptor beta chains from the same sample are listed, as sequenced in a study of blood T cell repertoires in COVID-19. The data were produced by immunoSEQ multiplex PCR, yet TCRdb's version contains in-frame clones alone and is incomplete. The sample comprises about 100,000 clones, approximately 86% of which are singletons, and 1.7% rests with the top ten. The sequenced sample consisted of peripheral blood. These receptor sequences come from a man aged 80 or over with acute or convalescent COVID-19.

The rearrangement links TRBV30 to TRBJ1-2; a possible D gene is TRBD1 (6 bases). V dropped 3 bases and J dropped 4 bases, with 9 bases sitting between them. The germline CDR1 and CDR2 sequences are GTSNPN and SVGIG (reference sequence). This CDR3 has 12 residues. The CDR3 nucleotides read TGTGCCTGGAGAGGACAGTCCTATGGCTACACCTTC. Translation: CAWRGQSYGYTF.

As regards this clone: At one end, the junction sequence differs from germline, possibly due to a read error. This rearrangement joins TRBV7-7 to TRBJ2-7; TRBD1 matches at 8 bases. The CDR3 covers 13 residues. CDR1 and CDR2 from the germline V gene are SSHAT and FNYEAQ (reference sequence). This CDR3 reads CASRNRGSDEQYF. CDR3 DNA sequence: TGTGCTAGCAGGAACAGGGGGTCGGACGAGCAGTACTTC.

The chain links TRBV5-8 to TRBJ1-5; the match to TRBD1 covers 7 bases. V shed 2 bases, J shed 7 bases, and the junction held 6 bases outside the gene matches. The CDR3 runs to 14 residues. Germline V gives CDR1 SGHTS, CDR2 YDEGEE. The CDR3 DNA reads as TGTGCCAGCAGCTTCTCGGACAGGCTCCAGCCCCAGCATTTT. This gives the protein CASSFSDRLQPQHF.

V gene TRBV20-1 combines with J gene TRBJ1-2; TRBD1 might be the D (5 bases). Germline V gives CDR1 DFQATT, CDR2 SNEGSKA (reference sequence). This CDR3 has 11 amino acids. The V end lost 2 bases, the J end lost 8 bases, and 9 bases lay between the germline ends. The CDR3 protein is CSARTDSGYTF. Here the CDR3 DNA reads TGCAGTGCTAGAACCGACAGCGGCTACACCTTC.

The chain recombines TRBV9 with TRBJ2-5; 12 nucleotides match TRBD2. Germline CDR1 SGDLS, CDR2 YYNGEE. The CDR3 is 15 residues long. The V and J ends lost 2 bases and 5 bases, in that order; junction bases with no gene match: 4. The CDR3 region is CASSVGGTSGETQYF. In DNA, the CDR3 is TGTGCCAGCAGCGTGGGCGGGACTAGCGGGGAGACCCAGTACTTC.

The rearrangement uses TRBV30 and TRBJ2-3, with TRBD2 matching over 7 bases. Looked up from germline, CDR1 is GTSNPN and CDR2 is SVGIG (reference sequence). Unmatched junction bases numbered 6, after V lost 3 bases and J lost 3 bases. This CDR3 contains 14 residues. This CDR3 is CAWRWAGVTDTQYF. The CDR3 nucleotides are TGTGCCTGGAGATGGGCGGGGGTGACAGATACGCAGTATTTT.

This chain uses TRBV7-6 with TRBJ1-4, with D possibly matching TRBD1 (5 bases). This CDR3 spans 16 amino acids. The germline V gene has CDR1 SGHVS and CDR2 FNYEAQ. The V gene lost 1 base and the J gene lost 3 bases, with 12 bases spanning the gap. The CDR3 DNA sequence: TGTGCCAGCAGCTTAGGGGGCCGCGGAGCTAATGAAAAACTGTTTTTT. It encodes CASSLGGRGANEKLFF.

V is TRBV19 and J is TRBJ2-1; D is possibly TRBD2 (5 bases). Germline V gene lookup returns CDR1 LNHDA and CDR2 SQIVND (reference sequence). The CDR3 covers 14 residues. V was trimmed by 6 bases and J by 7 bases, leaving 16 bases between them. The DNA for the CDR3 is TGTGCCAGTAGGAGGGATCCCTCAAGGAATGAGCAGTTCTTC. Its protein product is CASRRDPSRNEQFF.

The chain has TRBV19 and TRBJ1-1; D possibly corresponds to TRBD1 (6 bases). The CDR3 runs 14 residues. Trimming cost V 4 bases and J 4 bases, with 13 bases left between them. Germline CDR1 and CDR2: LNHDA and SQIVND (reference sequence). CDR3 nucleotide sequence: TGTGCCAGTAGTACCACAGGGTTGGTCACTGAAGCTTTCTTT. It is translated as CASSTTGLVTEAFF. Drawing the rest from reference TRBV19 and TRBJ1-1, the complete variable domain is DGGITQSPKYLFRKEGQNVTLSCEQNLNHDAMYWYRQDPGQGLRLIYYSQIVNDFQKGDIAEGYSVSREKKESFPLTVTSAQKNPTAFYLCASSTTGLVTEAFFGQGTRLTVV.

This chain joins TRBV5-6 and TRBJ2-7; 12 bases map to TRBD1. This CDR3 has 16 amino acids. With V trimmed by 2 bases and J by 3 bases, 6 bases remained unmatched. Per germline, CDR1 SGHDT and CDR2 YYEEEE. For the CDR3, the DNA is TGTGCCAGCAGCTTTCTCGGGACAGGGGGCGGCTACGAGCAGTACTTC. This sequence encodes CASSFLGTGGGYEQYF.

The chain employs TRBV24-1 and TRBJ2-3; D may be TRBD2 (5 bases). The CDR3 length is 16 residues. The germline V gene encodes CDR1 KGHDR and CDR2 SFDVKD. The V end was cut by 6 bases, the J end by 0 bases, with 15 bases between. CDR3 in amino acids: CATSREGATSTDTQYF. CDR3 coding DNA: TGTGCCACCAGTCGCGAGGGCGCAACTAGCACAGATACGCAGTATTTT.

The chain combines TRBV7-9 with TRBJ1-1; tentative D call: TRBD1 (5 bases). V dropped 3 bases and J dropped 2 bases, with 13 bases sitting between them. From germline, CDR1 is SEHNR and CDR2 FQNEAQ (reference sequence). The CDR3 contains 15 residues. CDR3 in DNA: TGTGCCAGCAGCTTTCTACAGGAAGCCAACACTGAAGCTTTCTTT. This translates into CASSFLQEANTEAFF. Full variable domain (outside the CDR3, taken from reference TRBV7-9 and TRBJ1-1): DTGVSQNPRHKITKRGQNVTFRCDPISEHNRLYWYRQTLGQGPEFLTYFQNEAQLEKSRLLSDRFSAERPKGSFSTLEIQRTEQGDSAMYLCASSFLQEANTEAFFGQGTRLTVV.

The J gene is TRBJ1-1, the V gene TRBV10-2; maybe TRBD1 (6 bases). In germline, CDR1 is WSHSY, CDR2 SAAADI. Trimming left V 3 bases short and J 2 bases short, with 7 bases between. CDR3 length equals 13 residues. CDR3 amino acids: CASSDRGNTEAFF. CDR3 nucleotides: TGCGCCAGCAGTGACAGGGGTAACACTGAAGCTTTCTTT.

The sample holds a few counts of this clone. The chain links TRBV19 to TRBJ1-5; perhaps TRBD1 as D (5 bases). The CDR3 spans 15 residues. V gave up 3 bases and J gave up 4 bases, with 13 bases separating them. Germline V gene sequence: CDR1 LNHDA, CDR2 SQIVND (reference sequence). As DNA, the CDR3 is TGTGCCAGTAGTATGAGGCAGGGTCGGAATCAGCCCCAGCATTTT. Its translation is CASSMRQGRNQPQHF. The variable domain in full, completed from reference TRBV19 and TRBJ1-5, reads DGGITQSPKYLFRKEGQNVTLSCEQNLNHDAMYWYRQDPGQGLRLIYYSQIVNDFQKGDIAEGYSVSREKKESFPLTVTSAQKNPTAFYLCASSMRQGRNQPQHFGDGTRLSIL.

CDR3 region: CASSLGQGGGNFYNEQFF. CDR3 in DNA: TGTGCCAGCAGCTTAGGACAGGGTGGCGGGAATTTCTACAATGAGCAGTTCTTC. This chain joins TRBV7-6 and TRBJ2-1, with D maybe TRBD1 (7 bases). Germline CDR1 reads SGHVS; CDR2 reads FNYEAQ. The V and J ends lost 1 base and 3 bases respectively, with 19 bases between them. The length of the CDR3 is 18 residues. Looking up the rest from reference TRBV7-6 and TRBJ2-1 gives the full variable domain: GAGVSQSPRYKVTKRGQDVALRCDPISGHVSLYWYRQALGQGPEFLTYFNYEAQQDKSGLPNDRFSAERPEGSISTLTIQRTEQRDSAMYRCASSLGQGGGNFYNEQFFGPGTRLTVL.

The chain is built from TRBV6-6 and TRBJ2-3; 13 bases are a match to TRBD2. V dropped 4 bases and J dropped 4; count of bases not matched to a gene: 5. From germline, CDR1 is MNHNY and CDR2 SVGAGI (reference sequence). CDR3 length equals 16 residues. The CDR3 spells CASSSTSGRVSDTQYF. The CDR3 DNA is TGTGCCAGCAGTTCTACTAGCGGGAGGGTCTCAGATACGCAGTATTTT.

The chain employs TRBV12-5 and TRBJ2-5; no clear D. Trimming cost V 3 bases and J 4 bases, with 3 bases left between them. The V gene's germline CDR1 is LGHNT and CDR2 FRNRAP. CDR3 length: 11 amino acids. The chain's CDR3 is CASGFGETQYF. The CDR3 DNA reads TGTGCTAGTGGTTTCGGAGAGACCCAGTACTTC.

V and J are TRBV2 and TRBJ2-3; D may be TRBD2 (5 bases). CDR1 SNHLY and CDR2 FYNNEI come from the germline V gene. The CDR3 totals 16 residues. V shed 6 bases and J shed 4 bases, with 20 bases lying between them. CDR3 in amino acids: CASSSLSGSRADTQYF. The CDR3 bases are TGTGCCAGCAGCTCCTTGTCGGGGAGCCGGGCAGATACGCAGTATTTT. The full variable domain, rest sourced from reference TRBV2 and TRBJ2-3, is EPEVTQTPSHQVTQMGQEVILRCVPISNHLYFYWYRQILGQKVEFLVSFYNNEISEKSEIFDDQFSVERPDGSNFTLKIRSTKLEDSAMYFCASSSLSGSRADTQYFGPGTRLTVL.

The gene calls are TRBV3-1 (or the pseudogene TRBV3-2) and TRBJ1-1; D is uncertain. This CDR3 spans 14 amino acids. The V gene's germline CDR1 is LGHDT and CDR2 YNNKEL (reference sequence). The germline V and J ends were trimmed by 6 bases and 0 bases, with 11 bases remaining between them. The CDR3 sequence is CASSLAHLNTEAFF. The CDR3 coding sequence is TGTGCCAGCAGTCTCGCACACCTGAACACTGAAGCTTTCTTT.

This rearrangement joins TRBV25-1 to TRBJ1-5; TRBD1 matches 9 bases. The CDR3 length is 14 residues. The junction had 4 bases not matched to a gene; V was cut back by 6 bases and J by 4 bases. Germline V gene lookup returns CDR1 MGHDK and CDR2 SYGVNS. CDR3 loop: CASREQGANQPQHF. As DNA, the CDR3 is TGTGCCAGCAGGGAACAGGGGGCAAATCAGCCCCAGCATTTT.

CDR3 region: CASSLGRGLLEKEQYF. CDR3 DNA sequence: TGCGCCAGCAGCTTGGGCAGGGGTCTCCTAGAGAAAGAGCAGTACTTC. V gene TRBV5-1 combines with J gene TRBJ2-7; tentatively, D is TRBD1 (6 bases). The CDR3 sequence is 16 residues long. Germline assignment: CDR1 SGHRS and CDR2 YFSETQ. With 0 bases removed from V and 7 bases from J, the gap between germline ends came to 20 bases.

This rearrangement joins TRBV5-1 to TRBJ2-3; 10 positions agree with TRBD2. V shed 3 bases and J 3 bases; nucleotides not matched to a gene: 10. CDR3 length: 17 amino acids. The V gene's germline CDR1 is SGHRS and CDR2 YFSETQ. As DNA, the CDR3 is TGCGCCAGCAGCTCTACTCCTAGCGGGAGCACAACAGATACGCAGTATTTT. This codes for CASSSTPSGSTTDTQYF.

The V gene is TRBV7-9, the J gene TRBJ2-1; 10 nucleotides match TRBD1. This CDR3 is 15 amino acids long. J was trimmed by 8 bases and V by 5 bases; bases with no gene match: 9. Germline V CDR1 and CDR2: SEHNR, FQNEAQ (reference sequence). This CDR3 is CASSADRGPGDEQFF. The CDR3 nucleotides are TGTGCCAGCAGCGCAGACAGGGGGCCCGGGGATGAGCAGTTCTTC.

CDR3 nucleotides: TGTGCCAGCAGCGCCGGGATCTGGCCCGGGGAGCTGTTTTTT. This translates into CASSAGIWPGELFF. The rearrangement uses TRBV9 and TRBJ2-2, with D possibly TRBD2 on 5 matching bases. V lost 3 bases and J 6 bases, leaving 12 bases between the germline ends. Per the germline V gene, CDR1 is SGDLS and CDR2 is YYNGEE. The CDR3 covers 14 residues.